This T cell receptor (beta chain) comes out of a study of shared clonotypes between healthy human individuals. Study-level results: Memory subsets generally showed lower estimated richness than naive subsets.

The authors ran the assay at deep level. Sequencing was performed with immunoSEQ multiplex PCR; in TCRdb, only in-frame clones are kept and a portion is missing. Here the sample spans about 2.1 million clones, around 93% being singletons. CD8 cells classed as naive were CD45RO-negative and positively selected for CCR7, excluding terminally differentiated effector memory CD45RA+ cells. In the case of this clone: Its antigen is still unknown.

The source is a man aged 18 to 29 in good health. Some clones in this sample may be carry-over from other donors' samples. Input material: naive CD8+ T cells from PBMCs.

The CDR3 reads CASSYWPLEGFTEAFF. CDR3 coding DNA: TGTGCCAGCAGTTACTGGCCCCTGGAGGGCTTCACTGAAGCTTTCTTT. The chain links TRBV6-5 to TRBJ1-1; no firm D call. This CDR3 is built from 16 residues. Trimming stripped 1 base from V and 4 bases from J, with 16 bases between. Germline V gene data show CDR1 as MNHEY and CDR2 as SVGAGI.